This is a list of T cell receptor beta chains from one sample in a study of regulatory T cells in long-lasting Graves disease. TCRdb re-called the multiplex PCR reads through MiXCR, storing one row per CDR3 protein. The top ten hold about an eighth of the sample, which has about 460,000 distinct CDR3 sequences, under 25% seen once. The sequenced sample was peripheral blood mononuclear cells (PBMCs), obtained when the disease was refractory, from a patient treated with antithyroid drugs. The receptors stem from a female donor with Graves disease. Each CDR3 is given with its conserved first and last residue. Fields, in order: V gene, D gene, clone size, J gene, CDR3 protein, CDR3 DNA. A D gene is named only where the DNA matches it firmly. Size values are once, few and many counts, or a class for expanded clones, and some rows have none.

TRBV9	NA	NA	TRBJ2-2	CASGVVGGYVGELFF	TGTGCCAGCGGCGTAGTCGGGGGCTATGTCGGGGAGCTGTTTTTT
TRBV19	TRBD2	few	TRBJ2-2	CASSMGLAGVTGGELFF	TGTGCCAGTAGTATGGGACTAGCGGGAGTAACGGGGGGGGAGCTGTTTTTT
TRBV6-5	NA	many	TRBJ2-7	CASSYSSGLPYEQYF	TGTGCCAGCAGTTACTCGAGCGGACTACCCTACGAGCAGTACTTC
TRBV20-1	TRBD1	few	TRBJ1-6	CSARGTGINSPLHF	TGCAGTGCTAGAGGGACAGGGATTAATTCACCCCTCCACTTT
TRBV12-3/TRBV12-4	NA	once	TRBJ1-1	CASSFQGRTEAFF	TGTGCCAGCAGTTTTCAAGGACGCACTGAAGCTTTCTTT
TRBV7-2	TRBD2	NA	TRBJ2-3	CASSLRSGNADTQYF	TGTGCCAGCAGCTTAAGGAGCGGGAATGCAGATACGCAGTATTTT
TRBV28	TRBD1	many	TRBJ1-4	CASRSGQVNEKLFF	TGTGCCAGCAGGTCAGGACAGGTTAATGAAAAACTGTTTTTT
TRBV3-1	TRBD1	NA	TRBJ2-4	CASSGTGQGNIQYF	TGTGCCAGCAGCGGAACGGGACAGGGGAACATTCAGTACTTC
TRBV30	NA	NA	TRBJ1-2	CAWSAGVNYGYTF	TGTGCCTGGAGTGCCGGGGTTAACTATGGCTACACCTTC
TRBV28	NA	many	TRBJ2-7	CASSLSQHSYEQYF	TGTGCCAGCAGCCTATCTCAGCATTCCTACGAGCAGTACTTC
TRBV7-9	NA	NA	TRBJ2-5	CASSLVPMRGRQGTQYF	TGTGCCAGCAGCTTAGTCCCTATGAGGGGGAGACAAGGGACCCAGTACTTC
TRBV7-2	TRBD1	few	TRBJ1-1	CASSLFIGGTGGAYKAFF	TGTGCCAGCAGCTTATTTATTGGAGGGACAGGGGGCGCATACAAAGCTTTCTTT
TRBV12-3/TRBV12-4	NA	few	TRBJ2-7	CASSMRGSGAEQYF	TGTGCCAGCAGTATGCGCGGGTCCGGGGCCGAGCAGTACTTC
TRBV10-3	NA	many	TRBJ2-7	CAISENGTPSYEQYF	TGTGCCATCAGTGAGAACGGGACACCCTCCTACGAGCAGTACTTC
TRBV20-1	TRBD2	many	TRBJ2-7	CSARPLAGVTYEQYF	TGCAGTGCTAGACCACTAGCGGGGGTTACCTACGAGCAGTACTTC
TRBV30	NA	NA	TRBJ2-7	CAWSGWMRPYEQYF	TGTGCCTGGAGTGGCTGGATGCGCCCGTACGAGCAGTACTTC
TRBV6-1	NA	many	TRBJ2-2	CASSPIGGHTGELFF	TGTGCCAGCAGCCCCATTGGGGGGCACACCGGGGAGCTGTTTTTT
TRBV7-3	NA	NA	TRBJ2-3	CASSPVSTDTQYF	TGTGCCAGCAGCCCCGTAAGCACAGATACGCAGTATTTT
TRBV7-9	NA	NA	TRBJ2-7	CASRPQGIPFDEQYF	TGTGCCAGCAGACCGCAGGGGATACCTTTCGACGAGCAGTACTTC
TRBV28	NA	NA	TRBJ2-3	CASSLPGEATDTQYF	TGTGCCAGCAGTTTACCAGGGGAGGCCACAGATACGCAGTATTTT
TRBV28	TRBD1	many	TRBJ1-6	CASSSRGHSSPLHF	TGTGCCAGCAGTTCCAGGGGGCATAGTTCACCCCTCCACTTT
TRBV2	NA	many	TRBJ2-6	CASTLSVSGANVLTF	TGTGCCAGCACCCTCTCAGTTTCTGGGGCCAACGTCCTGACTTTC
TRBV25-1	TRBD2	NA	TRBJ2-2	CASRAGGTGELFF	TGTGCCAGCAGAGCGGGAGGAACCGGGGAGCTGTTTTTT
TRBV6-1	NA	few	TRBJ2-5	CASRAGPLDQETQYF	TGTGCCAGCAGAGCCGGGCCCCTAGACCAAGAGACCCAGTACTTC
TRBV30	TRBD1	NA	TRBJ1-4	CAWGTGAGNEKLFF	TGTGCCTGGGGCACAGGGGCGGGCAATGAAAAACTGTTTTTT
TRBV19	NA	once	TRBJ1-5	CASSPFRDNHDPQHF	TGTGCCAGTAGCCCCTTCAGAGATAATCATGACCCCCAGCATTTT
TRBV6-2/TRBV6-3	NA	NA	TRBJ1-2	CASSYSRGAHGYTF	TGTGCCAGCAGTTACTCGCGGGGGGCCCATGGCTACACCTTC
TRBV3-1	NA	few	TRBJ1-2	CASSQVLGQGPNYGYTF	TGTGCCAGCAGCCAGGTCCTCGGGCAGGGCCCTAACTATGGCTACACCTTC
TRBV30	NA	NA	TRBJ1-2	CAWSGWDRLDFGYTF	TGTGCCTGGAGCGGCTGGGACCGCCTAGATTTTGGCTACACCTTC
TRBV3-1	NA	NA	TRBJ2-7	CASSQELEGEQYF	TGTGCCAGCAGCCAAGAGCTAGAAGGCGAGCAGTACTTC
TRBV7-2	NA	many	TRBJ2-5	CASSLTLASDRQETQYF	TGTGCCAGCAGCTTAACTTTGGCTAGCGACCGCCAAGAGACCCAGTACTTC
TRBV7-9	NA	NA	TRBJ2-5	CASSWPGQETQYF	TGTGCCAGCAGCTGGCCAGGGCAAGAGACCCAGTACTTC
TRBV6-4	TRBD1	NA	TRBJ1-5	CASSDGQGANDQPQHF	TGTGCCAGCAGCGACGGACAGGGGGCGAATGATCAGCCCCAGCATTTT
TRBV6-1	NA	few	TRBJ2-6	CASSGPPGEAMSGANVLTF	TGTGCCAGCAGTGGCCCTCCTGGGGAAGCGATGTCTGGGGCCAACGTCCTGACTTTC
TRBV5-5	NA	NA	TRBJ1-2	CASSRRSLDYGYTF	TGTGCCAGCAGCCGACGGTCCCTCGACTATGGCTACACCTTC
TRBV28	NA	NA	TRBJ1-1	CASSSSGGGITEAFF	TGTGCCAGCAGTTCCTCCGGGGGTGGGATCACTGAAGCTTTCTTT
TRBV27	TRBD1	NA	TRBJ1-3	CASSPTRTGPSGNTIYF	TGTGCCAGCAGTCCCACCCGGACAGGCCCCTCTGGAAACACCATATATTTT
TRBV11-2	NA	NA	TRBJ2-1	CASSEGLYNEQFF	TGTGCCAGCAGCGAAGGACTGTACAATGAGCAGTTCTTC
TRBV6-1	TRBD1	few	TRBJ1-2	CASSPDRVGYTF	TGTGCCAGCAGTCCGGACAGGGTGGGCTACACCTTC
TRBV28	NA	many	TRBJ2-6	CATSKSGTTGVLTF	TGTGCCACCTCCAAGTCTGGGACAACGGGCGTCCTGACTTTC
TRBV3-1	TRBD1	many	TRBJ1-2	CASSQGQGKGYTF	TGTGCCAGCAGCCAGGGACAGGGAAAGGGCTACACCTTC
TRBV2	TRBD1	many	TRBJ1-1	CASSSGGWTEAFF	TGTGCCAGCAGTTCAGGGGGCTGGACTGAAGCTTTCTTT